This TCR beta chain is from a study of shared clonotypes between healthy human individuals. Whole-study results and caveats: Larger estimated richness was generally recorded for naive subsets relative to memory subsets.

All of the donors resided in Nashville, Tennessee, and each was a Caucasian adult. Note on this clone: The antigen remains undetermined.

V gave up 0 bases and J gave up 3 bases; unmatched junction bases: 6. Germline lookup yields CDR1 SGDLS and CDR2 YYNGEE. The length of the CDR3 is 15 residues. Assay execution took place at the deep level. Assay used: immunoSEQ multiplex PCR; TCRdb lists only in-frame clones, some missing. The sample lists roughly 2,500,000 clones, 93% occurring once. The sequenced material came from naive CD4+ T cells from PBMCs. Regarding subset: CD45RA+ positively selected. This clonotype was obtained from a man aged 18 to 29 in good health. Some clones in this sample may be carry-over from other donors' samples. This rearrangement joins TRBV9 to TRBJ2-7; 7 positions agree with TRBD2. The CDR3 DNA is TGTGCCAGCAGCGTAGCTACGAGCGGGATCTACGAGCAGTACTTC. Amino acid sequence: CASSVATSGIYEQYF.